These 4 T cell receptor beta chains were sequenced from one sample in a study of blood T cell repertoires in COVID-19. The data were produced by immunoSEQ multiplex PCR, yet TCRdb's version contains in-frame clones alone and is incomplete. This sample yields 150,000 or so clones, of which 80% to 90% are seen a single time; roughly 15% belongs to the top ten. The material sequenced was peripheral blood. The receptors were sampled from a middle-aged woman with acute or convalescent COVID-19.

The J gene is TRBJ2-4, the V gene TRBV15; a weak D match, TRBD1 (6 bases). CDR1 is LNHNV, CDR2 YYDKDF, per germline (reference sequence). V was clipped by 1 base and J by 8 bases, with 18 bases between them. This CDR3 is built from 16 residues. The CDR3 region has the DNA TGTGCCACCAGCAGAGGGCTTACAGGGATCATAGACATTCAGTACTTC. Amino acid sequence: CATSRGLTGIIDIQYF.

This rearrangement joins TRBV19 to TRBJ1-1; D may be TRBD1 (5 bases). The CDR3 sequence is 13 residues long. Trimming left V 3 bases short and J 5 bases short, with 10 bases between. The V gene's germline CDR1 is LNHDA and CDR2 SQIVND (reference sequence). CDR3 DNA sequence: TGTGCCAGTAGTATTGGGGGAGGGACTGAAGCTTTCTTT. It specifies CASSIGGGTEAFF.

This chain uses TRBV15 with TRBJ2-5; D remains unclear. Trimming removed 0 bases at V and 5 bases at J, with 10 bases between. CDR1 and CDR2 from the germline V gene are LNHNV and YYDKDF (reference sequence). CDR3 length equals 14 residues. The CDR3 region has the DNA TGTGCCACCAGCAGAGAAGCTCAGAGGGAGACCCAGTACTTC. It encodes CATSREAQRETQYF.

This clone was counted a few times. The V and J genes are TRBV7-9 and TRBJ2-1; perhaps TRBD1 as D (5 bases). The germline CDR1 and CDR2 sequences are SEHNR and FQNEAQ (reference sequence). The CDR3 length is 16 residues. Trimming cost V 5 bases and J 0 bases, with 14 bases left between them. The CDR3 DNA reads TGTGCCAGCAGCGAACAGGTATCGAGCTCCTACAATGAGCAGTTCTTC. Its protein product is CASSEQVSSSYNEQFF.